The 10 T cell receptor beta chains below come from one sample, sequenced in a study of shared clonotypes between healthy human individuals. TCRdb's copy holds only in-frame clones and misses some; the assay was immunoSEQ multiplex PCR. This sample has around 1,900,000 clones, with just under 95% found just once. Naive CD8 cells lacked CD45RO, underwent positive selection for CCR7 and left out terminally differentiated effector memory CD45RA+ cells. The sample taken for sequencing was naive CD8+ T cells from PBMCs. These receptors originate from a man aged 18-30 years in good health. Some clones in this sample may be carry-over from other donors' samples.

CDR3 loop: CASSPGGVTDTQYF. The CDR3 nucleotides read TGTGCCAGCAGCCCCGGGGGGGTCACAGATACGCAGTATTTT. J is TRBJ2-3 and V is TRBV11-2; TRBD2 agrees at 8 bases. The J segment lost 2 bases and the V segment lost 5 bases, leaving 3 bases of the junction unmatched. The CDR3 spans 14 residues. Looked up from germline, CDR1 is SGHAT and CDR2 is FQNNGV.

As DNA, the CDR3 is TGTGCCAGCAGAGACACGAACACCGGGGAGCTGTTTTTT. Translating it yields CASRDTNTGELFF. This rearrangement joins TRBV6-4 to TRBJ2-2; D is uncertain. This CDR3 has 13 amino acids. Germline V gene lookup returns CDR1 MRHNA and CDR2 SNTAGT. The V gene lost 6 bases and the J gene lost 0 bases, with 5 bases spanning the gap.

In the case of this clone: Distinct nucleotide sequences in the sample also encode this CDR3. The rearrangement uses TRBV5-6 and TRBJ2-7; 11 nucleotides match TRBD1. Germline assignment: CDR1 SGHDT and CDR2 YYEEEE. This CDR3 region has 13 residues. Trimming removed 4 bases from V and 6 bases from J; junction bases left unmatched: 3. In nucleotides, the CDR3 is TGTGCCAGCAGCCTCGGGACAGGGGGCGAGCAGTACTTC. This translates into CASSLGTGGEQYF.

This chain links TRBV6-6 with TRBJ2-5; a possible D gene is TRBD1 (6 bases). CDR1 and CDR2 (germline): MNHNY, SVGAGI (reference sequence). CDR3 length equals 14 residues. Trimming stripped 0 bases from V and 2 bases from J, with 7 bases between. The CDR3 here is CASSYSRGQETQYF. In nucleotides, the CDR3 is TGTGCCAGCAGTTACTCGAGGGGGCAAGAGACCCAGTACTTC.

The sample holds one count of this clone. The CDR3 here is CATSRDWTGEGVAEAFF. Written as DNA, the CDR3 is TGTGCCACCAGCAGAGATTGGACAGGGGAGGGGGTGGCTGAAGCTTTCTTT. This chain connects TRBV15 to TRBJ1-1, with 9 bases matching TRBD1. CDR1 and CDR2 (germline): LNHNV, YYDKDF (reference sequence). CDR3 length equals 17 residues. Trimming at V came to 0 bases and at J to 6 bases, leaving 11 bases not matched to a gene.

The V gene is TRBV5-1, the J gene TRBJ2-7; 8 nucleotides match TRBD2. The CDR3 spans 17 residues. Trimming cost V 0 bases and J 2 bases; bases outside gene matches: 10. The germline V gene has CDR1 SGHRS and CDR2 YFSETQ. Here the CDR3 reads CASSLASGGSLAYEQYF. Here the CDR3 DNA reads TGCGCCAGCAGCTTGGCCTCGGGGGGGTCCTTGGCCTACGAGCAGTACTTC.

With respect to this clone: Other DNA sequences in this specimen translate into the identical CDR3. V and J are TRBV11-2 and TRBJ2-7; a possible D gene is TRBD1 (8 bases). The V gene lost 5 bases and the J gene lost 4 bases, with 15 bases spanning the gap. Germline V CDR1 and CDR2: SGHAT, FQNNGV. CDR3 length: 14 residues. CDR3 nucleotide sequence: TGTGCCAGCAGCCAGACACAGGGGGGGTACGAGCAGTACTTC. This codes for CASSQTQGGYEQYF. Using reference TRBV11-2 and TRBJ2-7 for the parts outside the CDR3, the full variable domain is EAGVAQSPRYKIIEKRQSVAFWCNPISGHATLYWYQQILGQGPKLLIQFQNNGVVDDSQLPKDRFSAERLKGVDSTLKIQPAKLEDSAVYLCASSQTQGGYEQYFGPGTRLTVT.

CDR3 DNA sequence: TGCAGCGTCCGGGGGGTAATAGCGGGAGGGCTCGAGCAGTACTTC. This gives the protein CSVRGVIAGGLEQYF. V usage is TRBV29-1 and J usage is TRBJ2-7, with 11 bases that match TRBD2. The V and J ends lost 6 bases and 6 bases, in that order; junction bases with no gene match: 13. This CDR3 spans 15 amino acids. Germline-derived CDR1 and CDR2 are SQVTM and ANQGSEA.

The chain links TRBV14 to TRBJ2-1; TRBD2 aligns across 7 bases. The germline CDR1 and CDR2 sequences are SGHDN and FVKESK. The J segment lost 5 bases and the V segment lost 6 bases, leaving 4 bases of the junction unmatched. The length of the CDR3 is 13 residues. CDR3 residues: CASSPSGNNEQFF. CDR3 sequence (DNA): TGTGCCAGCAGTCCTAGCGGCAACAATGAGCAGTTCTTC. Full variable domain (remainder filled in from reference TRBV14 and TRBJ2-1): EAGVTQFPSHSVIEKGQTVTLRCDPISGHDNLYWYRRVMGKEIKFLLHFVKESKQDESGMPNNRFLAERTGGTYSTLKVQPAELEDSGVYFCASSPSGNNEQFFGPGTRLTVL.

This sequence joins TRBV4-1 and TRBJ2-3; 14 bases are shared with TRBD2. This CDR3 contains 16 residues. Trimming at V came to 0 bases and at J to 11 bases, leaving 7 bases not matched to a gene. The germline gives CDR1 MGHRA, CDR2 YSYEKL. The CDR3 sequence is CASSQEGTSGRREQYF. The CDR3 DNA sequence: TGCGCCAGCAGCCAAGAGGGGACTAGCGGGAGACGGGAGCAGTATTTT.